This is a list of T cell receptor beta chains from one sample in a study of regulatory T cells in long-lasting Graves disease. Via MiXCR, TCRdb re-called the multiplex PCR reads, giving one row per CDR3 protein. Of 400,000 to 500,000 distinct CDR3 sequences in the sample, under 15% are singletons; the top ten hold around 15%. The same data also went into a second study, on T cells in Graves' hyperthyroidism and ophthalmopathy.

The input for sequencing was peripheral blood mononuclear cells (PBMCs), taken at new diagnosis, from a patient treated with antithyroid drugs. Receptor source: a woman in her 30s with Graves disease. Each CDR3 is given with its conserved first and last residue. The D gene is left open where the match is weak. Some rows mark clone size as missing; the rest say once, few, many or name a class of expanded clone.

j_gene,d_gene,abundance,v_gene,CDR3aa,CDR3nt
TRBJ1-5,.,many,TRBV28,CASSYPGKGNQPQHF,TGTGCCAGCAGCTATCCTGGGAAGGGTAATCAGCCCCAGCATTTT
TRBJ2-3,TRBD2,few,TRBV5-1,CASSLAPASGTTDTQYF,TGCGCCAGCAGCTTGGCCCCCGCCAGCGGGACCACAGATACGCAGTATTTT
TRBJ2-2,.,many,TRBV30,CAWAEGQLFF,TGTGCCTGGGCGGAGGGCCAGCTGTTTTTT
TRBJ2-7,TRBD2,many,TRBV20-1,CSAHGTSGSRDEQYF,TGCAGTGCCCATGGGACTAGCGGGAGTAGAGACGAGCAGTACTTC
TRBJ1-5,TRBD1,.,TRBV7-8,CASSLAITGANQPQHF,TGTGCCAGCAGCTTAGCGATCACAGGGGCCAATCAGCCCCAGCATTTT
TRBJ1-5,.,many,TRBV24-1,CATSDRYGPAPQHF,TGTGCCACCAGTGACCGATATGGGCCCGCGCCCCAGCATTTT
TRBJ2-3,.,many,TRBV7-9,CASSSGVADTQYF,TGTGCCAGCAGCTCAGGGGTGGCAGATACGCAGTATTTT
TRBJ1-5,TRBD1,many,TRBV3-1,CASSHGTGGNQPQHF,TGTGCCAGCAGCCATGGGACAGGGGGCAATCAGCCCCAGCATTTT
TRBJ2-7,TRBD2,many,TRBV5-8,CASSLAAEPPGTSGAYEQYF,TGTGCCAGCAGCTTGGCCGCTGAACCCCCCGGGACTAGCGGAGCCTACGAGCAGTACTTC
TRBJ2-5,.,many,TRBV30,CAWSVGVGTQYF,TGTGCCTGGAGTGTAGGGGTCGGGACCCAGTACTTC
TRBJ1-1,.,many,TRBV6-2/TRBV6-3,CASSYGGPAGLNAFF,TGTGCCAGCAGTTATGGGGGCCCGGCGGGATTGAATGCTTTCTTT
TRBJ1-5,.,few,TRBV19,CASSSLARDGTHQPQHF,TGTGCCAGTAGTAGCTTAGCCCGGGACGGAACCCATCAGCCCCAGCATTTT
TRBJ2-2,.,few,TRBV20-1,CSAGDSYAVNTGELLF,TGCAGTGCGGGGGACTCGTACGCTGTGAACACCGGGGAGCTGCTTTTT
TRBJ2-7,TRBD2,many,TRBV20-1,CSAGPMSGNEQYF,TGCAGTGCTGGACCTATGAGCGGGAACGAGCAGTACTTC
TRBJ1-1,.,.,TRBV10-3,CAISGAEGTEAFF,TGTGCCATCAGTGGGGCAGAGGGCACTGAAGCTTTCTTT
TRBJ2-7,.,many,TRBV15,CATSRDKGYEQYF,TGTGCCACCAGCAGAGATAAAGGCTACGAGCAGTACTTC
TRBJ2-7,.,many,TRBV3-1,CASSQGTGIGSYEQYF,TGTGCCAGCAGCCAAGGAACAGGGATAGGGAGCTACGAGCAGTACTTC
TRBJ2-3,TRBD1,few,TRBV7-3,CASSEDRDTQYF,TGTGCCAGCAGCGAGGACAGGGATACGCAGTATTTT
TRBJ1-1,TRBD1,many,TRBV2,CASSLDRDTEAFF,TGTGCCAGCAGTCTGGACAGGGACACTGAAGCTTTCTTT
TRBJ2-3,TRBD2,.,TRBV28,CASNYPRRGRGTDTQYF,TGTGCCAGCAATTACCCCCGCCGCGGGAGGGGGACAGATACGCAGTATTTT
TRBJ2-7,.,few,TRBV24-1,CATAGTPTYEQYF,TGTGCCACTGCCGGGACACCGACCTACGAGCAGTACTTC
TRBJ2-7,TRBD2,many,TRBV19,CASSAGLAGGRSSYEQYF,TGTGCCAGTAGTGCGGGACTAGCGGGAGGACGTTCCTCCTACGAGCAGTACTTC
TRBJ1-6,.,.,TRBV12-3/TRBV12-4,CASSLKVPPLHF,TGTGCCAGCAGTTTAAAGGTCCCACCCCTCCACTTT
TRBJ1-4,TRBD1,many,TRBV7-2,CASSLGDRFNEKLFF,TGTGCCAGCAGCTTAGGGGACAGGTTTAATGAAAAACTGTTTTTT
TRBJ1-1,.,many,TRBV5-8,CASSLDWVREAFF,TGTGCCAGCAGCTTGGATTGGGTGCGGGAAGCTTTCTTT
TRBJ2-5,TRBD1,few,TRBV24-1,CATSEWDRGIGETQYF,TGTGCCACCAGTGAGTGGGACAGGGGAATTGGGGAGACCCAGTACTTC
TRBJ1-1,.,few,TRBV14,CASSQALRVNTEAFF,TGTGCCAGCAGCCAAGCTCTCCGGGTGAACACTGAAGCTTTCTTT
TRBJ1-2,.,many,TRBV7-2,CASSTHTGARYGYTF,TGTGCCAGCAGCACCCATACCGGGGCTCGCTATGGCTACACCTTC
TRBJ2-2,.,.,TRBV10-3,CAISGGSTGELFF,TGTGCCATCTCTGGGGGTTCCACCGGGGAGCTGTTTTTT
TRBJ2-1,.,many,TRBV5-1,CASSPRGGGEQFF,TGCGCCAGCAGCCCGAGGGGCGGAGGTGAGCAGTTCTTC
TRBJ2-7,TRBD2,many,TRBV18,CASSPGLAINSYEQYF,TGTGCCAGCTCACCGGGACTAGCCATAAACTCCTACGAGCAGTACTTC
TRBJ2-2,.,.,TRBV10-3,CAISESRLAGELFF,TGTGCCATCAGTGAGTCGAGGCTAGCTGGGGAGCTGTTTTTT
TRBJ2-7,TRBD1,many,TRBV7-9,CASSLALGQGAREQYF,TGTGCCAGCAGCTTAGCGCTGGGACAGGGGGCTCGGGAGCAGTACTTC
TRBJ2-7,.,few,TRBV19,CASSQGGSLYEQYF,TGTGCCAGTAGCCAGGGGGGGTCTCTCTACGAGCAGTACTTC
TRBJ2-3,.,many,TRBV6-5,CASSSGPEGSTDTQYF,TGTGCCAGCAGTTCTGGGCCAGAAGGGTCCACAGATACGCAGTATTTT
TRBJ2-1,TRBD2,.,TRBV15,CATSRDILAGDYEQFF,TGTGCCACCAGCAGAGATATACTAGCGGGAGACTATGAGCAGTTCTTC